The rows below give T cell receptor beta chains drawn from one sample of a study of CXCR3-negative and CXCR3-positive naive CD8 T cells. TCRdb reworked the 5' RACE reads into one entry per CDR3 protein, no DNA. This sample's table has roughly 48,000 distinct CDR3 sequences. Source material: memory CD8+ T cells from blood. These receptor sequences come from a human donor in good health. Some clones in this sample may be carry-over from other donors' samples. Both conserved end residues are part of each CDR3. Fields, in order: J gene, V gene, clone size, CDR3 protein. Clone size is not always given. Where it is, it says once, few, many or a class for expanded clones.

j_call: TRBJ2-5
v_call: TRBV28
clone_size: -
cdr3_aa: CASSFARYQETQYF

j_call: TRBJ2-7
v_call: TRBV15
clone_size: medium-sized
cdr3_aa: CATSKTEGASYEQYF

j_call: TRBJ1-2
v_call: TRBV20-1
clone_size: -
cdr3_aa: CSARDANSGEYGYTF

j_call: TRBJ2-7
v_call: TRBV7-9
clone_size: -
cdr3_aa: CASSPPLGQTAYEQYF

j_call: TRBJ2-7
v_call: TRBV14
clone_size: -
cdr3_aa: CASSLGTSGNYEQYF

j_call: TRBJ2-2
v_call: TRBV27
clone_size: -
cdr3_aa: CASSFGTGRSGELFF

j_call: TRBJ1-2
v_call: TRBV7-9
clone_size: -
cdr3_aa: CASSPGVSGQEANYGYTF

j_call: TRBJ2-7
v_call: TRBV7-9
clone_size: -
cdr3_aa: CASSFAGGGYEQYF

j_call: TRBJ2-3
v_call: TRBV20-1
clone_size: -
cdr3_aa: CSAREGGPLTDTQYF

j_call: TRBJ1-1
v_call: TRBV6-5
clone_size: -
cdr3_aa: CASSYSENTEAFF

j_call: TRBJ2-5
v_call: TRBV7-9
clone_size: -
cdr3_aa: CASNPSGVGLETQYF

j_call: TRBJ2-7
v_call: TRBV20-1
clone_size: -
cdr3_aa: CSAREGLAGPYEQYF

j_call: TRBJ2-7
v_call: TRBV2
clone_size: -
cdr3_aa: CASSDPQGPVGEQYF